The 23 T cell receptor beta chains below were found in one sample sequenced in a study of human T cells and chemical hapten exposure. TCRdb used MiXCR to reprocess the RACE reads, holding one entry per CDR3 protein. The sample includes a few hundred thousand distinct CDR3 sequences, more than 5% of them seen just once. Described time point: patch test 2, 6 weeks after DPC sensitization. Treatment in this sample: therapeutic diphenylcyclopropenone sensitization with weekly scalp DPC. Sequencing was performed on whole blood, taken in connection with sensitization to the hapten diphenylcyclopropenone (DPC). These receptors were obtained from a woman aged 18-30 years with alopecia areata. Some clones in this sample may be carry-over from other donors' samples.

Remarks on this clonotype: An end of the junction differs from the germline gene, which may be a read error. The gene calls are TRBV9 and TRBJ2-1; 12 bases agree with TRBD2. Germline CDR1 reads SGDLS; CDR2 reads YYNGEE. This CDR3 comprises 18 residues. The CDR3 loop is CASGVDGASGGDDNEQFF. The CDR3 DNA reads TGTGCCAGCGGCGTAGATGGAGCTAGCGGGGGGGACGATAATGAGCAGTTCTTC. The full variable domain, with the rest looked up from reference TRBV9 and TRBJ2-1, is DSGVTQTPKHLITATGQRVTLRCSPRSGDLSVYWYQQSLDQGLQFLIQYYNGEERAKGNILERFSAQQFPDLHSELNLSSLELGDSALYFCASGVDGASGGDDNEQFFGPGTRLTVL.

The chain recombines TRBV29-1 with TRBJ2-4, with D possibly being TRBD1 (5 bases). The CDR3 consists of 14 residues. The V gene lost 4 bases and the J gene lost 0 bases, with 10 bases spanning the gap. Germline CDR1 SQVTM, CDR2 ANQGSEA. CDR3 DNA: TGCAGCGTTGTAGGGGAACTAGCCAAAAACATTCAGTACTTC. Amino acids: CSVVGELAKNIQYF.

The V and J genes are TRBV20-1 and TRBJ2-1; tentatively, D is TRBD1 (6 bases). The CDR3 is 12 residues long. Per the germline V gene, CDR1 is DFQATT and CDR2 is SNEGSKA (reference sequence). Deletions cut 7 bases from V and 4 bases from J, with 11 bases between. CDR3 in DNA: TGCAGTGTGGGGGCGCCATACAATGAGCAGTTCTTC. It is translated as CSVGAPYNEQFF.

This clonotype turned up a few times. This chain uses TRBV28 with TRBJ2-1; D gene ambiguous. Deletions cut 2 bases from V and 1 base from J, with 15 bases between. CDR3 length equals 17 residues. Germline loops: CDR1 MDHEN, CDR2 SYDVKM. The CDR3 protein is CASSLTAATSSYNEQFF. The CDR3 DNA reads as TGTGCCAGCAGTTTAACCGCAGCCACTTCTTCCTACAATGAGCAGTTCTTC.

Many counts were recorded for this clonotype. The chain combines TRBV4-3 with TRBJ2-3; TRBD2 is a possible D gene (6 bases). The CDR3 has 16 amino acids. V dropped 2 bases and J dropped 4 bases, with 16 bases sitting between them. Looked up from germline, CDR1 is LGHNA and CDR2 is YSLEER. The CDR3: CASSQQGGGVADTQYF. In DNA form, the CDR3 reads TGCGCCAGCAGCCAACAGGGAGGTGGGGTAGCAGATACGCAGTATTTT.

This clonotype was counted ten times or more. The chain combines TRBV5-6 with TRBJ1-3; D uncertain. This CDR3 is 14 amino acids long. Germline V CDR1 and CDR2: SGHDT, YYEEEE. Between the trimmed V and J ends, which lost 4 bases and 0 bases, there was a span of 8 bases. The CDR3 loop is CASSLVHSGNTIYF. In nucleotides, the CDR3 is TGTGCCAGCAGCCTGGTTCACTCTGGAAACACCATATATTTT. Combining the CDR3 with reference TRBV5-6 and TRBJ1-3 gives the whole variable domain DAGVTQSPTHLIKTRGQQVTLRCSPKSGHDTVSWYQQALGQGPQFIFQYYEEEERQRGNFPDRFSGHQFPNYSSELNVNALLLGDSALYLCASSLVHSGNTIYFGEGSWLTVV.

There are many counts of this clonotype. J is TRBJ1-1 and V is TRBV5-1, with D unresolved. CDR3 length equals 14 residues. Trimming took 0 bases from V and 0 from J, leaving 6 bases between them. The germline V gene encodes CDR1 SGHRS and CDR2 YFSETQ. CDR3 region: CASSLDSMNTEAFF. The DNA for the CDR3 is TGCGCCAGCAGCTTGGACAGCATGAACACTGAAGCTTTCTTT.

This clonotype turned up a few times. V is TRBV12-3 or TRBV12-4 and J is TRBJ2-7, with D maybe TRBD2 (6 bases). There are 15 residues in the CDR3. The germline V and J ends were trimmed by 3 bases and 0 bases, with 12 bases remaining between them. The DNA of the CDR3 is TGTGCCAGCAGTTTTGGGGGGACGAGCTCCTACGAGCAGTACTTC. Its translation is CASSFGGTSSYEQYF.

In this sample, this clonotype turned up many times. The V and J genes are TRBV20-1 and TRBJ1-1; D perhaps matches TRBD1 (5 bases). The CDR3 is 12 residues long. Germline V gives CDR1 DFQATT, CDR2 SNEGSKA (reference sequence). The V and J ends lost 6 bases and 1 base respectively, with 9 bases between them. The DNA for the CDR3 is TGCAGTGCGGGAGGGGCGAACACTGAAGCTTTCTTT. Amino acids: CSAGGANTEAFF.

The V gene is TRBV10-3, the J gene TRBJ2-1; possibly TRBD1 for D (6 bases). The CDR3 runs 12 residues. Germline lookup yields CDR1 ENHRY and CDR2 SYGVKD. The ends were cut back, 4 bases at V and 7 bases at J, with 8 bases in the middle. CDR3 coding DNA: TGTGCCATCAGTGTACAGGGTAATGAGCAGTTCTTC. Translation gives CAISVQGNEQFF.

This clonotype was seen many times. The chain is built from TRBV7-9 and TRBJ1-4, with 7 bases matching TRBD1. With V trimmed by 5 bases and J by 1 base, 4 bases remained unmatched. Germline V gives CDR1 SEHNR, CDR2 FQNEAQ (reference sequence). CDR3 size: 15 residues. CDR3 amino acids: CASSEGDRTNEKLFF. The CDR3 nucleotides read TGTGCCAGCAGCGAAGGGGACAGAACTAATGAAAAACTGTTTTTT.

The chain has TRBV11-2 and TRBJ2-1; TRBD2 matches at 10 bases. CDR1 SGHAT and CDR2 FQNNGV come from the germline V gene. The CDR3 sequence is 15 residues long. Trimming cost V 1 base and J 8 bases; bases outside gene matches: 5. The CDR3, as DNA: TGTGCCAGCAGCTTAGTAGCGGGGGGATGGGATGAGCAGTTCTTC. Residues: CASSLVAGGWDEQFF.

This clonotype was recorded a few times. This sequence joins TRBV18 and TRBJ2-6; TRBD1 agrees at 7 bases. Trimming cost V 3 bases and J 1 base; bases outside gene matches: 3. Germline V gene data show CDR1 as KGHSH and CDR2 as LQKENI. CDR3 length equals 16 residues. CDR3 region: CASSPRQGSGANVLTF. The CDR3 DNA reads as TGTGCCAGCTCACCTCGACAGGGTTCTGGGGCCAACGTCCTGACTTTC.

This clonotype was counted a single time. This chain connects TRBV12-3 or TRBV12-4 to TRBJ1-1; 12 nucleotides agree with TRBD1. The CDR3 contains 13 residues. The J segment lost 9 bases and the V segment lost 5 bases, leaving 4 bases of the junction unmatched. The CDR3 loop reads CASSRGQGAQAFF. The CDR3 DNA is TGTGCCAGCAGTCGGGGACAGGGGGCGCAAGCTTTCTTT.

This clonotype has ten or more counts. The V gene is TRBV29-1, the J gene TRBJ1-1; D is ambiguous. V was cut by 6 bases and J by 2 bases, with 16 bases left in between. The CDR3 has 14 residues. Germline V gives CDR1 SQVTM, CDR2 ANQGSEA. CDR3 sequence: CSVGGLRVNTEAFF. Here the CDR3 DNA reads TGCAGCGTGGGAGGCCTCCGGGTCAACACTGAAGCTTTCTTT.

In this sample, this clonotype turned up many times. The genes are TRBV5-5 and TRBJ1-1; D gene ambiguous. Germline values: CDR1 SGHKS, CDR2 YYEKEE (reference sequence). This CDR3 has 14 residues. Trimming pared 4 bases from V and 0 bases from J, leaving 10 bases between. The DNA of the CDR3 is TGTGCCAGCAGCGCCACCCCCGTGAACACTGAAGCTTTCTTT. Protein: CASSATPVNTEAFF.

This clonotype was found many times. The rearrangement links TRBV6-2 or TRBV6-3 to TRBJ1-5; no reliable D call. In germline, CDR1 is MNHEY, CDR2 SVGEGT. The length of the CDR3 is 14 residues. Trimming took off 2 bases at V and 3 bases at J, with 8 bases between the two ends. For the CDR3, the DNA is TGTGCCAGCAGTTACGGCGGCTTCAATCAGCCCCAGCATTTT. It specifies CASSYGGFNQPQHF.

There are many counts of this clonotype. V is TRBV7-2 and J is TRBJ1-1, with unresolved D. Trimming stripped 2 bases from V and 0 bases from J, with 10 bases between. The CDR3 is 15 amino acids. CDR1 and CDR2 (germline): SGHTA, FQGNSA. The CDR3 coding sequence is TGTGCCAGCAGCTTATCCAGTTACATGAACACTGAAGCTTTCTTT. It codes for CASSLSSYMNTEAFF.

In its sample, this clonotype was seen a few times. The chain combines TRBV6-6 with TRBJ2-6, with D maybe TRBD2 (5 bases). CDR3 length: 14 amino acids. Germline V CDR1 and CDR2: MNHNY, SVGAGI (reference sequence). V was cut by 8 bases and J by 9 bases, with 17 bases left in between. CDR3 nucleotide sequence: TGTGCCAGCGGACTCGAGACTAAGAACAACGTCCTGACTTTC. Protein: CASGLETKNNVLTF.

This clonotype was counted many times. This rearrangement joins TRBV2 to TRBJ1-6; 12 positions match TRBD1. In germline, CDR1 is SNHLY, CDR2 FYNNEI. V trimming: 7 bases; J trimming: 10 bases; junction bases outside the gene matches: 2. This CDR3 comprises 13 residues. CDR3 nucleotide sequence: TGTGCCAGCAAGGGACAGGGGGCCTCACCCCTCCACTTT. Its translation is CASKGQGASPLHF. The whole variable domain, remainder taken from reference TRBV2 and TRBJ1-6, is EPEVTQTPSHQVTQMGQEVILRCVPISNHLYFYWYRQILGQKVEFLVSFYNNEISEKSEIFDDQFSVERPDGSNFTLKIRSTKLEDSAMYFCASKGQGASPLHFGNGTRLTVT.

This clonotype was counted many times. The rearrangement links TRBV20-1 to TRBJ1-2; D gene uncertain. The germline V gene has CDR1 DFQATT and CDR2 SNEGSKA (reference sequence). The V end was cut by 4 bases, the J end by 4 bases, with 10 bases between. This CDR3 comprises 12 residues. The CDR3, as DNA: TGCAGTGCTACTGCAGAACTCTATGGCTACACCTTC. It yields the protein CSATAELYGYTF.

This chain uses TRBV13 with TRBJ1-2; 7 bases are a match to TRBD1. After removal of 5 bases from V and 3 bases from J, the junction contained 6 bases not matched to a gene. CDR1 PRHDT and CDR2 FYEKMQ come from the germline V gene (reference sequence). The CDR3 has 14 amino acids. CDR3 sequence (DNA): TGTGCCAGCAGCCCACTGGGGACAGACTATGGCTACACCTTC. This codes for CASSPLGTDYGYTF.

The chain joins TRBV2 to TRBJ2-7, with D hard to call. Germline CDR1 and CDR2: SNHLY and FYNNEI. Trimming removed 4 bases from V and 2 bases from J, with 9 bases in between. The CDR3 is 13 residues long. CDR3 amino acids: CASSAERAYEQYF. The CDR3 nucleotides are TGTGCCAGCAGTGCTGAAAGGGCCTACGAGCAGTACTTC.